This T cell receptor beta chain was identified during a study of blood T cell repertoires in COVID-19. About the study: Nucleic acid was either cDNA or gDNA, and it came from T cells, B-cell-depleted T cells, or PBMCs.

Produced via immunoSEQ multiplex PCR; TCRdb's table is partial and in-frame only. The table lists approximately 260,000 clones, 84% of them singletons. This CDR3 region has 14 residues. Germline CDR1 SGHNT, CDR2 YYREEE (reference sequence). The V end was cut by 2 bases, the J end by 1 base, with 9 bases between. The TCR was taken from a human donor in a cohort sampled during active COVID-19. The chain is built from TRBV5-4 and TRBJ1-2; TRBD1 is a possible D gene (5 bases). Sequencing was carried out using peripheral blood. CDR3 sequence reads: CASSLTQVNYGYTF. The CDR3, as DNA: TGTGCCAGCAGCTTAACACAGGTTAACTATGGCTACACCTTC.